Shown below are 16 T cell receptor beta chains from a single sample sequenced in a study of early T cells in non-severe SARS-CoV-2 infection. TCRdb ran MiXCR on the 5' RACE reads and lists one entry per CDR3 protein. The sample lists 35,000 to 45,000 distinct CDR3 sequences, under 7.5% occurring once. Source: whole blood, taken at baseline. The source of these receptors is an adult who was a healthcare worker with PCR-confirmed SARS-CoV-2 infection or an uninfected control (not recorded which).

V gene TRBV7-8 combines with J gene TRBJ1-2; D unresolved. V was trimmed by 4 bases and J by 4 bases, leaving 16 bases between them. This CDR3 contains 15 residues. From germline, CDR1 is SGHVS and CDR2 FQNEAQ. In DNA form, the CDR3 reads TGTGCCAGCAGCTCAGACGGGGAGGGCACCTATGGCTACACCTTC. This codes for CASSSDGEGTYGYTF.

This clonotype was counted many times. The chain links TRBV5-8 to TRBJ2-7, with D maybe TRBD1 (5 bases). The V and J ends lost 5 bases and 1 base respectively, with 13 bases between them. This CDR3 is 14 amino acids long. Germline V gives CDR1 SGHTS, CDR2 YDEGEE. The CDR3 sequence is CASSSSDSSYEQYF. The CDR3 region has the DNA TGTGCCAGCAGTTCTTCTGACAGTTCCTACGAGCAGTACTTC.

This clonotype was seen more than once but under ten times. The rearrangement links TRBV29-1 to TRBJ2-7; D may be TRBD2 (6 bases). Germline assignment: CDR1 SQVTM and CDR2 ANQGSEA. The ends were cut back, 7 bases at V and 5 bases at J, with 15 bases in the middle. The CDR3 spans 12 residues. CDR3 coding DNA: TGCAGCGCCGGGGGATTGGTCCACGAGCAGTACTTC. Translating gives CSAGGLVHEQYF.

This clonotype was seen more than once but under ten times. V usage is TRBV11-2 and J usage is TRBJ2-5, with D possibly being TRBD1 (5 bases). Trimming took off 4 bases at V and 2 bases at J, with 11 bases between the two ends. There are 14 residues in the CDR3. Germline V CDR1 and CDR2: SGHAT, FQNNGV. DNA for the CDR3: TGTGCCAGCAGCTCAGGGCGGCTTCAAGAGACCCAGTACTTC. Translating gives CASSSGRLQETQYF. Supplemented by reference TRBV11-2 and TRBJ2-5, the full variable domain reads EAGVAQSPRYKIIEKRQSVAFWCNPISGHATLYWYQQILGQGPKLLIQFQNNGVVDDSQLPKDRFSAERLKGVDSTLKIQPAKLEDSAVYLCASSSGRLQETQYFGPGTRLLVL.

V and J are TRBV10-3 and TRBJ2-3; D is possibly TRBD2 (6 bases). The CDR3 spans 16 residues. Per the germline V gene, CDR1 is ENHRY and CDR2 is SYGVKD. The V end lost 11 bases, the J end lost 2 bases, and 23 bases lay between the germline ends. CDR3 in amino acids: CAREDGSSGLTDTQYF. CDR3 sequence (DNA): TGTGCCCGAGAGGATGGAAGTAGCGGACTCACAGATACGCAGTATTTT.

CDR3 in amino acids: CASSYSGDPYEQYF. In DNA, the CDR3 is TGTGCCAGCAGCTACAGCGGGGATCCCTACGAGCAGTACTTC. V is TRBV11-2 and J is TRBJ2-7; the match to TRBD2 covers 7 bases. CDR1 SGHAT and CDR2 FQNNGV come from the germline V gene. The J segment lost 2 bases and the V segment lost 4 bases, leaving 5 bases of the junction unmatched. This CDR3 has 14 residues.

This chain uses TRBV11-3 with TRBJ2-3; tentatively, D is TRBD1 (5 bases). Trimming left V 8 bases short and J 6 bases short, with 18 bases between. The length of the CDR3 is 14 residues. The germline V gene has CDR1 SGHNT and CDR2 YENEEA. Written as DNA, the CDR3 is TGTGCCAGCTCCCCAGGGATCCCCGGGGATACGCAGTATTTT. This encodes CASSPGIPGDTQYF.

This clonotype was observed at least ten times. This chain connects TRBV11-3 to TRBJ2-2; 7 nucleotides align to TRBD2. CDR3 length: 14 residues. Germline CDR1 reads SGHNT; CDR2 reads YENEEA. Losses at the gene ends were 6 bases for V and 1 base for J; bases not matched to a gene: 2. CDR3: CASRKRGNTGELFF. DNA of the CDR3: TGTGCCAGCAGGAAGCGGGGGAACACCGGGGAGCTGTTTTTT.

Ten or more counts support this clonotype. The V gene is TRBV4-1, the J gene TRBJ1-6; D gene ambiguous. The germline gives CDR1 MGHRA, CDR2 YSYEKL. This CDR3 has 15 residues. Trimming shortened V by 0 bases and J by 8 bases, and 11 bases separated the two germline ends. The CDR3 DNA follows: TGCGCCAGCAGCCAAGATAACACCCCGGATTCACCCCTCCACTTT. Amino acids: CASSQDNTPDSPLHF.

The sample holds many counts of this clonotype. The CDR3 loop is CASSDRTGGGSPLHF. The CDR3 coding sequence is TGTGCCAGCAGCGATCGGACGGGCGGTGGTTCACCCCTCCACTTT. The chain links TRBV7-2 to TRBJ1-6, with unresolved D. Germline V gives CDR1 SGHTA, CDR2 FQGNSA. V lost 5 bases and J lost 9, with 17 bases in between. This CDR3 has 15 residues.

Ten or more counts support this clonotype. The rearrangement uses TRBV28 and TRBJ1-5; D unclear. CDR1 MDHEN and CDR2 SYDVKM come from the germline V gene. The V end was cut by 9 bases, the J end by 4 bases, with 16 bases between. This CDR3 contains 14 residues. The CDR3 nucleotides read TGTGCCAGTTCCACGGGGTCTGTTAATCAGCCCCAGCATTTT. Translating gives CASSTGSVNQPQHF.

The CDR3 is CASSLPTSGGETQYF. As DNA, the CDR3 is TGTGCCAGCAGCTTGCCTACTAGCGGGGGAGAGACCCAGTACTTC. This chain uses TRBV7-2 with TRBJ2-5, with TRBD2 matching over 11 bases. The V segment lost 3 bases and the J segment 4 bases; nucleotides outside the gene matches: 4. The CDR3 length is 15 residues. The V gene's germline CDR1 is SGHTA and CDR2 FQGNSA. Drawing the rest from reference TRBV7-2 and TRBJ2-5, the complete variable domain is GAGVSQSPSNKVTEKGKDVELRCDPISGHTALYWYRQSLGQGLEFLIYFQGNSAPDKSGLPSDRFSAERTGGSVSTLTIQRTQQEDSAVYLCASSLPTSGGETQYFGPGTRLLVL.

This clonotype was recorded many times. The chain joins TRBV7-9 to TRBJ2-5; tentatively, D is TRBD2 (6 bases). Germline CDR1 reads SEHNR; CDR2 reads FQNEAQ (reference sequence). This CDR3 is built from 16 residues. Trimming left V 5 bases short and J 6 bases short, with 22 bases between. CDR3 region: CASSPSGWSIGKTQYF. DNA of the CDR3: TGTGCCAGCAGCCCCAGCGGGTGGAGCATCGGGAAGACCCAGTACTTC.

This clonotype was seen repeatedly, ten times or more. This sequence joins TRBV3-1 and TRBJ2-7, with 11 bases identical to TRBD2. Trimming removed 4 bases from V and 5 bases from J; junction bases left unmatched: 7. CDR3 length: 15 amino acids. Germline V gene data show CDR1 as LGHDT and CDR2 as YNNKEL (reference sequence). The CDR3 sequence: CASSRTSGSYNEQYF. In DNA form, the CDR3 reads TGTGCCAGCAGCCGTACTAGCGGGAGTTACAACGAGCAGTACTTC.

Only a few counts were recorded for this clonotype. The J gene is TRBJ2-5, the V gene TRBV7-2, with D possibly TRBD2 on 6 matching bases. The CDR3 sequence is 14 residues long. V shed 0 bases and J shed 7 bases, with 12 bases lying between them. CDR1 and CDR2 (germline): SGHTA, FQGNSA. CDR3 in amino acids: CASSLALNSGTQYF. DNA of the CDR3: TGTGCCAGCAGCTTAGCGCTCAATAGCGGGACCCAGTACTTC. Full variable domain (missing parts from reference TRBV7-2 and TRBJ2-5): GAGVSQSPSNKVTEKGKDVELRCDPISGHTALYWYRQSLGQGLEFLIYFQGNSAPDKSGLPSDRFSAERTGGSVSTLTIQRTQQEDSAVYLCASSLALNSGTQYFGPGTRLLVL.

A few counts support this clonotype. The CDR3, as DNA: TGTGCCAGTAGTATAACAGGGGGCGATCCCTACGAGCAGTACTTC. This translates into CASSITGGDPYEQYF. The V gene is TRBV19, the J gene TRBJ2-7; TRBD1 matches at 9 bases. CDR3 length: 15 amino acids. Germline V gives CDR1 LNHDA, CDR2 SQIVND (reference sequence). Trimming at V came to 2 bases and at J to 2 bases, leaving 4 bases not matched to a gene.